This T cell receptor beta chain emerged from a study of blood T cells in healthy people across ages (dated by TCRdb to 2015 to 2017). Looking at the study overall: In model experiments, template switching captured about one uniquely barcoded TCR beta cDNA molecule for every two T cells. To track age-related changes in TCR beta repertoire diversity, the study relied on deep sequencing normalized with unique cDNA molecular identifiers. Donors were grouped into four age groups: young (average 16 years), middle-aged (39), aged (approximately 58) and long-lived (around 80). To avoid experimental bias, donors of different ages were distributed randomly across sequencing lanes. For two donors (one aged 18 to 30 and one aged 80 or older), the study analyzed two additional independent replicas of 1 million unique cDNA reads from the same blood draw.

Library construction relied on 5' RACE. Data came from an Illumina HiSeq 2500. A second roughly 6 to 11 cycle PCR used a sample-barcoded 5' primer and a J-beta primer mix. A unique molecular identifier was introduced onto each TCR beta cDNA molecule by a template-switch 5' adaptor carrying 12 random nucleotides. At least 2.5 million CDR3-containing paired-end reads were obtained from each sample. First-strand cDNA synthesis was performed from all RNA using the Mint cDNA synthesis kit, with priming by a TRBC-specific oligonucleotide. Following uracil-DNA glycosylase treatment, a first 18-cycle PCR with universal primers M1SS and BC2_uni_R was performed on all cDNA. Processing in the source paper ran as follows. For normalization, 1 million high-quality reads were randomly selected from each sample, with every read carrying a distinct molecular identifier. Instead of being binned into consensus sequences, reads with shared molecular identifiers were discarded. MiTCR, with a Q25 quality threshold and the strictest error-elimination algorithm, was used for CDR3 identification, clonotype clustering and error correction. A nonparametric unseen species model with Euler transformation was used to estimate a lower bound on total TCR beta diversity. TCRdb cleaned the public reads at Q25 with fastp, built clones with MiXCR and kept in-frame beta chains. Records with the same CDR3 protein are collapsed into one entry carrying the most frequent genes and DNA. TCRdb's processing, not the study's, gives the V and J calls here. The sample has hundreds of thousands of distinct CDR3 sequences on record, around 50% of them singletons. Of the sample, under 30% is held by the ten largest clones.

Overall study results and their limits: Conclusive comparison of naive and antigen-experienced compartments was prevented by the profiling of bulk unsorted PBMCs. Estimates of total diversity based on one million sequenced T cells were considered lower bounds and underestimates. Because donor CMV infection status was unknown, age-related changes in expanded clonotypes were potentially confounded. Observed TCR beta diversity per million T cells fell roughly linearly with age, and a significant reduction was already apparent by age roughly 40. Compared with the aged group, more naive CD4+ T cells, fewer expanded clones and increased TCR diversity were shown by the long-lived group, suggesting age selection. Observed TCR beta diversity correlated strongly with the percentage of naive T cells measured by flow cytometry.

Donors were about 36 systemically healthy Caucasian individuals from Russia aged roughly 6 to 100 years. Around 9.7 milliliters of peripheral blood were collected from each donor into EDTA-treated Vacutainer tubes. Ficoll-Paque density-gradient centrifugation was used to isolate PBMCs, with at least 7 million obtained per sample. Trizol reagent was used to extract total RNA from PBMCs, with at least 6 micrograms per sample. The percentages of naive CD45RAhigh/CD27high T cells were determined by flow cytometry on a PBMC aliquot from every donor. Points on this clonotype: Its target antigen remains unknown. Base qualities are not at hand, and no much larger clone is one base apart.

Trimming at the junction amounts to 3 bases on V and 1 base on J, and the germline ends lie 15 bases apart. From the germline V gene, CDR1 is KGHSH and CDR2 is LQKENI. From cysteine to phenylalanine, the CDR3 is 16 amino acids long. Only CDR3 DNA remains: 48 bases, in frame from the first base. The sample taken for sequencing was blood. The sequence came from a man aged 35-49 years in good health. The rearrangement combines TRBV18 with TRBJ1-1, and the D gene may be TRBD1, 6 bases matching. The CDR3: CASSPTNSDRNTEAFF. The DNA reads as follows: TGTGCCAGCTCACCGACTAACTCGGACAGGAACACTGAAGCTTTCTTT.